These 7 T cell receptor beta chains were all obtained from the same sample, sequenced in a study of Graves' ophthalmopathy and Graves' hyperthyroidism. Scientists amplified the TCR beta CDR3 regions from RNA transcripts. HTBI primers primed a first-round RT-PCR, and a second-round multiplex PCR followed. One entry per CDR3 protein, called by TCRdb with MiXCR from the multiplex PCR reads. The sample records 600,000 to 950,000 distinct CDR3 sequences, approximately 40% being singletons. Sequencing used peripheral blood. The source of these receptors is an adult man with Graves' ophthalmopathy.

The CDR3 coding sequence is TGTGCCAGTAGTTCAGCCAACAGGGGGCTCCTGAACACTGAAGCTTTCTTT. Encoded protein: CASSSANRGLLNTEAFF. The chain links TRBV19 to TRBJ1-1; 9 nucleotides agree with TRBD1. This CDR3 is 17 amino acids long. V shed 5 bases, J shed 0 bases, and the junction held 10 bases outside the gene matches. Germline V gives CDR1 LNHDA, CDR2 SQIVND (reference sequence).

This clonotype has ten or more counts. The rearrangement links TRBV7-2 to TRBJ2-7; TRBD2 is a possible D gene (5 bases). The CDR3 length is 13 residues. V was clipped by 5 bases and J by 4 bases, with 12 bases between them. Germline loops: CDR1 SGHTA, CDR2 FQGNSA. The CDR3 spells CASSPFSGYEQYF. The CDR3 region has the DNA TGTGCCAGCAGCCCTTTTTCGGGGTACGAGCAGTACTTC.

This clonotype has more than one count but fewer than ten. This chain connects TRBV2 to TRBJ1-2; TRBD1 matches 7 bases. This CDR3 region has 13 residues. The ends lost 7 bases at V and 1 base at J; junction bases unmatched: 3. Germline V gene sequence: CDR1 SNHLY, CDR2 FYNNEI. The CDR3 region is CASIGTVNYGYTF. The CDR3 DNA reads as TGTGCCAGCATAGGGACAGTTAACTATGGCTACACCTTC.

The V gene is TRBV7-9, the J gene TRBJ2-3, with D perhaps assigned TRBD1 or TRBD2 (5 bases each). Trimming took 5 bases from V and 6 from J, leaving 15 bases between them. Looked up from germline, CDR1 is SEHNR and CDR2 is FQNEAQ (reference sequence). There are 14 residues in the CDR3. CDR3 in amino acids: CASSPGPQADTQYF. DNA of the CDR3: TGTGCCAGCAGCCCGGGACCCCAGGCGGATACGCAGTATTTT. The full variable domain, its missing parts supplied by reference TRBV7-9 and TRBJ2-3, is DTGVSQNPRHKITKRGQNVTFRCDPISEHNRLYWYRQTLGQGPEFLTYFQNEAQLEKSRLLSDRFSAERPKGSFSTLEIQRTEQGDSAMYLCASSPGPQADTQYFGPGTRLTVL.

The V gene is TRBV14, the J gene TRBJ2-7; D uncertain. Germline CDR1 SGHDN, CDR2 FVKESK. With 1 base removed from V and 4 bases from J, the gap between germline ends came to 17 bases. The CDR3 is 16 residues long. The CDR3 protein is CASSQGVGWGLYEQYF. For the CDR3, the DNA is TGTGCCAGCAGCCAAGGAGTGGGCTGGGGTTTATACGAGCAGTACTTC.

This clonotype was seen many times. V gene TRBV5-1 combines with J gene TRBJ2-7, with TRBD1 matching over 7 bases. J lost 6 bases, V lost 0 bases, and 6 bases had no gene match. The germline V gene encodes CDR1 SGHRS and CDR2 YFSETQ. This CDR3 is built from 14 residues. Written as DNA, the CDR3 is TGCGCCAGCAGCTTGGGCGACAGGGTGGGCGAGCAGTACTTC. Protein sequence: CASSLGDRVGEQYF.

CDR3 region: CASIRTPGSTEAFF. The CDR3 DNA reads TGCGCCAGCATTCGGACTCCTGGTAGCACTGAAGCTTTCTTT. This chain links TRBV4-1 with TRBJ1-1; D gene uncertain. CDR3 size: 14 residues. Germline V gene lookup returns CDR1 MGHRA and CDR2 YSYEKL. The V and J ends lost 7 bases and 4 bases respectively, with 16 bases between them.